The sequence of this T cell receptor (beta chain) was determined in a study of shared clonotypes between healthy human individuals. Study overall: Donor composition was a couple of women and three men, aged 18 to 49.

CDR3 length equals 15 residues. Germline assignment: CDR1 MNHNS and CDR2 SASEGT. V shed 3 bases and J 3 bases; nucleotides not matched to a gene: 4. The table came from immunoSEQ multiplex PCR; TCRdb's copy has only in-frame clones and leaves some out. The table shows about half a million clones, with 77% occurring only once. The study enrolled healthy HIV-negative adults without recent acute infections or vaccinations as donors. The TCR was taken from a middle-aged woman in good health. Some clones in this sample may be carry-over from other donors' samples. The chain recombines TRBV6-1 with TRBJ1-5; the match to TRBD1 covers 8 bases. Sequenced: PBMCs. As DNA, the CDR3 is TGTGCCAGCAGTGAGGGACAGGTTCCCAATCAGCCCCAGCATTTT. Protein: CASSEGQVPNQPQHF.